The 4 T cell receptor beta chains below come from one sample, sequenced in a study of blood T cell repertoires in COVID-19. This table comes from immunoSEQ multiplex PCR, and its TCRdb copy is limited to in-frame clones, with some not included. Of roughly 150,000 clones listed, 85% are singletons. The sample was PBMCs or T cells enriched from blood (not recorded which). The origin of the receptors is a woman aged 40 to 49 who had recovered from COVID-19.

The genes are TRBV5-1 and TRBJ2-5, with 9 bases that match TRBD1. Germline CDR1 is SGHRS and CDR2 is YFSETQ. V lost 3 bases, J lost 2 bases, and 2 bases stayed unmatched. The CDR3 totals 14 residues. CDR3 bases: TGCGCCAGCAGCTCCGGGACAGGGCAAGAGACCCAGTACTTC. Its protein product is CASSSGTGQETQYF.

CDR3 sequence: CASSRQTGGFSPLHF. In DNA form, the CDR3 reads TGTGCCAGCAGCCGTCAGACAGGGGGCTTTTCACCCCTCCACTTT. The gene calls are TRBV3-1 (or the pseudogene TRBV3-2) and TRBJ1-6; 10 nucleotides line up with TRBD1. The CDR3 sequence is 15 residues long. Germline CDR1 is LGHDT and CDR2 is YNNKEL (reference sequence). V lost 4 bases, J lost 9 bases, and 6 bases stayed unmatched.

The chain combines TRBV5-4 with TRBJ1-2; D not resolved. Germline lookup yields CDR1 SGHNT and CDR2 YYREEE (reference sequence). V lost 4 bases, J lost 3 bases, and 7 bases lay in between. The CDR3 runs to 12 residues. The CDR3 DNA reads TGTGCCAGCAGCACTGAAGACTATGGCTACACCTTC. It is translated as CASSTEDYGYTF.

The gene calls are TRBV4-1 and TRBJ2-2; 7 nucleotides align to TRBD1. CDR1 and CDR2 from the germline V gene are MGHRA and YSYEKL. The J segment lost 5 bases and the V segment lost 0 bases, leaving 3 bases of the junction unmatched. This CDR3 contains 15 residues. The CDR3 is CASSQDLGQTGELFF. The CDR3 bases are TGCGCCAGCAGCCAAGATTTGGGACAGACCGGGGAGCTGTTTTTT.